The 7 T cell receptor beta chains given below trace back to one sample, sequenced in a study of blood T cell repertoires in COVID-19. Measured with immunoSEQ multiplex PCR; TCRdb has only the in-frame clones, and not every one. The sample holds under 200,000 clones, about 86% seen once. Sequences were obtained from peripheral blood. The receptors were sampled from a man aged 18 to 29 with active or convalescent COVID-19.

The CDR3 region is CASSRADSGGGGYTF. The CDR3 nucleotides are TGTGCCAGCAGCCGGGCGGACAGCGGGGGTGGTGGCTACACCTTC. The chain uses TRBV3-1 (or the pseudogene TRBV3-2) and TRBJ1-2; tentatively, D is TRBD1 (6 bases). Germline-derived CDR1 and CDR2 are LGHDT and YNNKEL (reference sequence). The CDR3 loop spans 15 amino acids. V gave up 4 bases and J gave up 7 bases, with 19 bases separating them.

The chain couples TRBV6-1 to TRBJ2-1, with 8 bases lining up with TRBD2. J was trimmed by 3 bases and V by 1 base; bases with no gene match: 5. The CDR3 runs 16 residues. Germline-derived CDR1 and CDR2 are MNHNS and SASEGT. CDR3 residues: CASSEGRTSGYNEQFF. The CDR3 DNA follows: TGTGCCAGCAGTGAAGGGAGAACTAGCGGCTACAATGAGCAGTTCTTC.

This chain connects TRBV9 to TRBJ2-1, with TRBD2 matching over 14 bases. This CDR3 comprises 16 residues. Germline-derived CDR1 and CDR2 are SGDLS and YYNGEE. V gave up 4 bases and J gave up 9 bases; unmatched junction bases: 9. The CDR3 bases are TGTGCCAGCAGCCCAAGCGGGACTAGCGGGAGCAGTGAGCAGTTCTTC. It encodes CASSPSGTSGSSEQFF.

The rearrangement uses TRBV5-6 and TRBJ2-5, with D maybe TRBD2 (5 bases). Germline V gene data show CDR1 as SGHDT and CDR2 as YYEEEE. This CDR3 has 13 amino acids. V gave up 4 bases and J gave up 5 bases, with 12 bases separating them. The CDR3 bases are TGTGCCAGCAGCAGGACCGGGATTGAGACCCAGTACTTC. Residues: CASSRTGIETQYF.

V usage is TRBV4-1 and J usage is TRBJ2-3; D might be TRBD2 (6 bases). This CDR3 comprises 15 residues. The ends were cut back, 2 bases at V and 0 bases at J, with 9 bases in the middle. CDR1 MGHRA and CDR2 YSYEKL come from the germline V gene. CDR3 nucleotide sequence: TGCGCCAGCAGCCAATTCAGCGGGAGCACAGATACGCAGTATTTT. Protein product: CASSQFSGSTDTQYF.

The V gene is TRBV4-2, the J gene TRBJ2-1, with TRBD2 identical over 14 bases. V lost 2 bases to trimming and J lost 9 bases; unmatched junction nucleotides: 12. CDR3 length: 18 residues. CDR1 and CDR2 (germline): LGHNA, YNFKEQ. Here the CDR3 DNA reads TGTGCCAGCAGCCAACGCCATACGGGACTAGCGGGAGACGCTGAGCAGTTCTTC. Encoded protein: CASSQRHTGLAGDAEQFF.

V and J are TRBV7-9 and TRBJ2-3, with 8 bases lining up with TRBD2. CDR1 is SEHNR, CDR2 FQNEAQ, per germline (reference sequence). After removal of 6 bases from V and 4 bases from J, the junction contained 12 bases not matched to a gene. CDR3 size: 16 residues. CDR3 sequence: CASRHVSGRTSDTQYF. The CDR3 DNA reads TGTGCCAGCAGGCATGTAAGCGGGAGAACTTCAGATACGCAGTATTTT.